This entry lists 21 T cell receptor beta chains sequenced from one sample in a study of regulatory T cells in long-lasting Graves disease. Combining iRepertoire HTBI primers with Arm-PCR of CDR3 regions, the authors built TCR beta libraries. MiXCR, applied by TCRdb to the multiplex PCR reads, yields one record per CDR3 protein. The repertoire includes 450,000 or so distinct CDR3 sequences, roughly 22% of them detected once, and roughly 14% sits in the top ten. Time point here: persistent/refractory GD, antithyroid drugs over 5 years with positive TRAb. Making the TCR library involved RNA that had been extracted from PBMCs. The sample in question was peripheral blood mononuclear cells (PBMCs), obtained when the disease was refractory, from a patient treated with antithyroid drugs. These receptor sequences come from a female donor with Graves disease.

The chain has TRBV6-1 and TRBJ1-2, with 7 bases aligning to TRBD1. V trimming: 5 bases; J trimming: 5 bases; junction bases outside the gene matches: 5. This CDR3 region has 13 residues. Germline lookup yields CDR1 MNHNS and CDR2 SASEGT. The CDR3 nucleotides are TGTGCCAGCAGTCGGGACAGTGATTATGGCTACACCTTC. It is translated as CASSRDSDYGYTF.

Many counts were recorded for this clonotype. The rearrangement uses TRBV2 and TRBJ1-5; unclear D gene. Germline CDR1 is SNHLY and CDR2 is FYNNEI. V dropped 2 bases and J dropped 3 bases, with 14 bases sitting between them. This CDR3 has 16 amino acids. The CDR3 sequence is CASSESAAGANQPQHF. The CDR3 nucleotides are TGTGCCAGCAGTGAATCGGCCGCGGGAGCCAATCAGCCCCAGCATTTT.

This clonotype was seen repeatedly, ten times or more. V is TRBV7-2 and J is TRBJ1-1, with D perhaps matching TRBD1 (6 bases). CDR1 is SGHTA and CDR2 is FQGNSA in the germline V gene. The CDR3 sequence is 15 residues long. The V gene lost 5 bases and the J gene lost 3 bases, with 16 bases spanning the gap. The CDR3 sequence: CASSLKTGGDTEAFF. The CDR3 coding sequence is TGTGCCAGCAGCCTAAAGACAGGAGGGGACACTGAAGCTTTCTTT. Supplemented by reference TRBV7-2 and TRBJ1-1, the full variable domain reads GAGVSQSPSNKVTEKGKDVELRCDPISGHTALYWYRQSLGQGLEFLIYFQGNSAPDKSGLPSDRFSAERTGGSVSTLTIQRTQQEDSAVYLCASSLKTGGDTEAFFGQGTRLTVV.

This clonotype was observed at least ten times. This sequence joins TRBV6-5 and TRBJ1-2; 8 nucleotides line up with TRBD1. Germline V gene sequence: CDR1 MNHEY, CDR2 SVGAGI. V shed 4 bases, J shed 7 bases, and the junction held 8 bases outside the gene matches. CDR3 size: 14 residues. This CDR3 is CASSSGTGFLGYTF. CDR3 bases: TGTGCCAGCAGTTCCGGGACAGGATTCCTTGGCTACACCTTC.

The chain recombines TRBV20-1 with TRBJ1-1, with D hard to call. This CDR3 is built from 14 residues. The V gene lost 6 bases and the J gene lost 4 bases, with 18 bases spanning the gap. In germline, CDR1 is DFQATT, CDR2 SNEGSKA (reference sequence). The CDR3 loop reads CSALGLSLGTEAFF. The CDR3 nucleotides are TGCAGTGCACTAGGTCTCAGTCTGGGCACTGAAGCTTTCTTT.

This chain connects TRBV3-1 to TRBJ1-2; a possible D gene is TRBD1 (5 bases). CDR3 length equals 14 residues. Germline CDR1 is LGHDT and CDR2 is YNNKEL (reference sequence). V was cut by 4 bases and J by 4 bases, with 13 bases left in between. CDR3 sequence (DNA): TGTGCCAGCAGCCCGCTTGGGGCGTTCTATGGCTACACCTTC. This encodes CASSPLGAFYGYTF.

V is TRBV28 and J is TRBJ2-3, with no clear D. Germline loops: CDR1 MDHEN, CDR2 SYDVKM. V gave up 7 bases and J gave up 2 bases, with 13 bases separating them. The CDR3 spans 14 residues. The CDR3 bases are TGTGCCAGCACAAGGGCGGAGAACACAGATACGCAGTATTTT. Residues: CASTRAENTDTQYF.

The chain combines TRBV29-1 with TRBJ1-2; no clear D gene. The germline V gene has CDR1 SQVTM and CDR2 ANQGSEA. V dropped 3 bases and J dropped 5 bases, with 10 bases sitting between them. The CDR3 spans 12 residues. CDR3 sequence: CSVDAGFYGYTF. The CDR3 DNA follows: TGCAGCGTTGATGCGGGATTTTATGGCTACACCTTC.

This clonotype has a handful of counts. J is TRBJ2-7 and V is TRBV6-2 or TRBV6-3; D is unresolved. This CDR3 is 13 amino acids long. The germline V gene has CDR1 MNHEY and CDR2 SVGEGT. The V and J ends lost 6 bases and 3 bases respectively, with 12 bases between them. The CDR3 DNA reads as TGTGCCAGCAGCGTTTACCCGTACTACGAGCAGTACTTC. This codes for CASSVYPYYEQYF.

To note about this clonotype: A read error is likely here: a far larger clone is one base away. The rearrangement links TRBV5-8 to TRBJ2-5; possibly TRBD1 for D (5 bases). The V and J ends lost 4 bases and 3 bases respectively, with 13 bases between them. The CDR3 length is 14 residues. Per germline, CDR1 SGHTS and CDR2 YDEGEE. The CDR3 nucleotides are TGTGCCAGCAGCGCGTTCGTAGGGGAAGAGACCCAGTACTTC. It is translated as CASSAFVGEETQYF.

This clonotype was detected many times. This chain joins TRBV7-2 and TRBJ2-7, with no clear D. Germline lookup yields CDR1 SGHTA and CDR2 FQGNSA. V was cut by 1 base and J by 3 bases, with 7 bases left in between. The CDR3 contains 13 residues. CDR3 in amino acids: CASSLDRNYEQYF. CDR3 DNA sequence: TGTGCCAGCAGCTTAGACAGAAACTACGAGCAGTACTTC.

This clonotype was picked up many times. The J gene is TRBJ2-5, the V gene TRBV7-2, with D possibly matching TRBD2 (5 bases). V lost 5 bases, J lost 5 bases, and 15 bases lay in between. The CDR3 consists of 14 residues. Germline CDR1 reads SGHTA; CDR2 reads FQGNSA. This CDR3 is CASSPIARGETQYF. The DNA for the CDR3 is TGTGCCAGCAGCCCGATAGCTCGAGGGGAGACCCAGTACTTC.

In its sample, this clonotype was seen a few times. The chain couples TRBV19 to TRBJ1-4, with a possible D match to TRBD1 (5 bases). The CDR3 covers 16 residues. Germline CDR1 reads LNHDA; CDR2 reads SQIVND (reference sequence). The V end lost 5 bases, the J end lost 4 bases, and 17 bases lay between the germline ends. The DNA of the CDR3 is TGTGCCAGTAGTGGTCCCGGGGCACGCGATAATGAAAAACTGTTTTTT. Translating gives CASSGPGARDNEKLFF.

The J gene is TRBJ1-5, the V gene TRBV2; TRBD1 aligns across 8 bases. Germline CDR1 SNHLY, CDR2 FYNNEI. V was pared by 7 bases and J by 7 bases, with 12 bases of the junction left unmatched. The CDR3 has 15 residues. CDR3 bases: TGTGCCAGCACCAGCTCCCCACAGGGGGGACAGCCCCAGCATTTT. Translating it yields CASTSSPQGGQPQHF. The complete variable domain, with remaining parts taken from reference TRBV2 and TRBJ1-5, reads EPEVTQTPSHQVTQMGQEVILRCVPISNHLYFYWYRQILGQKVEFLVSFYNNEISEKSEIFDDQFSVERPDGSNFTLKIRSTKLEDSAMYFCASTSSPQGGQPQHFGDGTRLSIL.

The CDR3 nucleotides are TGTGCCAGCACCCCTCTCGGCACCACCGGGGAGCTGTTTTTT. This translates into CASTPLGTTGELFF. This chain connects TRBV6-1 to TRBJ2-2; D ambiguous. Germline assignment: CDR1 MNHNS and CDR2 SASEGT. Trimming pared 7 bases from V and 4 bases from J, leaving 13 bases between. The CDR3 is 14 residues long.

Of note for this clonotype: A much larger clone is a single base away; this may be a read error. This sequence joins TRBV12-3 or TRBV12-4 and TRBJ2-7, with D unresolved. V was cut by 3 bases and J by 7 bases, with 7 bases left in between. There are 11 residues in the CDR3. CDR3 nucleotides: TGTGCCAGCAGTTTGGATCTTGAGCAGTACTTC. Translated, it gives CASSLDLEQYF.

This clonotype was seen ten or more times. The rearrangement joins TRBV6-1 to TRBJ1-5, with 8 nucleotides matching TRBD1. This CDR3 comprises 13 residues. Germline loops: CDR1 MNHNS, CDR2 SASEGT. V was clipped by 7 bases and J by 5 bases; unmatched bases: 4. In nucleotides, the CDR3 is TGTGCCAGCAACAGGGGGGGACATCAGCCCCAGCATTTT. As protein: CASNRGGHQPQHF.

This clonotype was counted many times. This chain connects TRBV3-1 to TRBJ1-2, with D uncertain. The CDR3 length is 15 residues. Trimming stripped 3 bases from V and 2 bases from J, with 13 bases between. Germline V gene sequence: CDR1 LGHDT, CDR2 YNNKEL (reference sequence). The CDR3 is CASSQDPDGNYGYTF. For the CDR3, the DNA is TGTGCCAGCAGCCAGGATCCGGACGGAAACTATGGCTACACCTTC.

The rearrangement links TRBV27 to TRBJ1-1; 7 positions agree with TRBD1. The V gene's germline CDR1 is MNHEY and CDR2 SMNVEV (reference sequence). CDR3 size: 17 residues. V trimming: 7 bases; J trimming: 2 bases; junction bases outside the gene matches: 16. The CDR3 spells CASTTRQGFVGNTEAFF. CDR3 nucleotides: TGTGCCAGCACGACTAGACAGGGTTTTGTTGGAAACACTGAAGCTTTCTTT.

There are many counts of this clonotype. V usage is TRBV12-3 or TRBV12-4 and J usage is TRBJ1-1; D may be TRBD1 (6 bases). V lost 6 bases, J lost 6 bases, and 14 bases lay in between. This CDR3 has 13 residues. CDR3 DNA sequence: TGTGCCAGCAGCTTAATCTGGACAGCTGAAGCTTTCTTT. Translating it yields CASSLIWTAEAFF.

This clonotype was recorded at least ten times. This chain links TRBV29-1 with TRBJ2-2; D unresolved. The germline V gene has CDR1 SQVTM and CDR2 ANQGSEA. V gave up 7 bases and J gave up 0 bases, with 9 bases separating them. The length of the CDR3 is 13 residues. CDR3 amino acids: CSGKQPNTGELFF. Here the CDR3 DNA reads TGCAGCGGGAAACAACCGAACACCGGGGAGCTGTTTTTT.